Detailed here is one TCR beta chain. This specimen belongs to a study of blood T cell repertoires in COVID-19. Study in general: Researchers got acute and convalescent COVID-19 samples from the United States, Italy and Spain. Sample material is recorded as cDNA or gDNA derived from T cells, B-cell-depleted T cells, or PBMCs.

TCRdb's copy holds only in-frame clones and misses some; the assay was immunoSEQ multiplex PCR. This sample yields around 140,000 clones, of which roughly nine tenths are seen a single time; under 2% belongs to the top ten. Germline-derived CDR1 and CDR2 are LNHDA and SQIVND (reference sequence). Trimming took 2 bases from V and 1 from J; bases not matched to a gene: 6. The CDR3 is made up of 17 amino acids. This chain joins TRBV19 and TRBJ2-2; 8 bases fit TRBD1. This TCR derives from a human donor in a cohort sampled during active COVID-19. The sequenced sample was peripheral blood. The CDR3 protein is CASSIRQGRMNTGELFF. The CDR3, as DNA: TGTGCCAGTAGTATAAGACAGGGGAGGATGAACACCGGGGAGCTGTTTTTT.